This is a list of T cell receptor beta chains from one sample in a study of sequential checkpoint blockade in melanoma. TCRdb's copy holds only in-frame clones and misses some; the assay was immunoSEQ multiplex PCR. Altogether 15,000 to 20,000 clones are present, around 70% being singletons, with the ten largest covering around 10%. The sequenced sample was CD8+ T cells sorted from blood (inferred from file names), obtained from a patient given nivolumab and ipilimumab in sequence. The receptor set was obtained from a human donor with melanoma. Each CDR3 is given with its conserved first and last residue. A D gene is named only where the DNA matches it firmly. For some rows the clone size is stated as once, few or many, or as a class when expanded; others skip it.

>-|TRBV27|TRBJ2-2|-
CASSLVGQAGELFF
TGTGCCAGCAGTTTAGTGGGGCAAGCCGGGGAGCTGTTTTTT
>-|TRBV4-3|TRBJ2-1|once
CASSQYSGTSTYNEQFF
TGCGCCAGCAGCCAATACTCCGGGACTTCTACCTACAATGAGCAGTTCTTC
>TRBD1|TRBV6-5|TRBJ2-7|few
CASSPGTGRDYEQYF
TGTGCCAGCAGCCCCGGGACAGGGAGGGATTACGAGCAGTACTTC
>TRBD1|TRBV7-9|TRBJ2-7|-
CASSAPGGDSYEQYF
TGTGCCAGCAGCGCACCAGGGGGCGACTCCTACGAGCAGTACTTC
>-|TRBV7-8|TRBJ1-6|-
CASSPLGPNSPLHF
TGTGCCAGCAGCCCTCTAGGCCCAAATTCACCCCTCCACTTT
>-|TRBV4-1|TRBJ1-5|-
CASSQIRGQPQHF
TGCGCCAGCAGCCAGATTAGGGGGCAGCCCCAGCATTTT
>-|TRBV12-5|TRBJ2-7|-
CASASGGRDEQYF
TGTGCTAGTGCGTCCGGGGGAAGGGACGAGCAGTACTTC
>-|TRBV15|TRBJ1-5|-
CATSRRSDQPQHF
TGTGCCACCAGCAGACGGTCGGATCAGCCCCAGCATTTT
>TRBD2|TRBV11-2|TRBJ2-7|-
CASSGGGLNYEQYF
TGTGCCAGCAGCGGGGGGGGACTTAACTACGAGCAGTACTTC
>TRBD2|TRBV18|TRBJ2-1|-
CASSPSGTSVYGEQFF
TGTGCCAGCTCACCGTCCGGGACTAGCGTGTATGGTGAGCAGTTCTTC
>-|TRBV7-9|TRBJ1-2|-
CASSPIEGVYGYTF
TGTGCCAGCAGCCCAATCGAGGGGGTCTATGGCTACACCTTC
>-|TRBV4-1|TRBJ2-1|-
CASSQAHFQMNEQFF
TGCGCCAGCAGCCAAGCTCATTTCCAGATGAATGAGCAGTTCTTC
>TRBD1|TRBV19|TRBJ1-6|-
CASSDIGQGNSPLHF
TGTGCCAGTAGTGATATAGGACAGGGGAATTCACCCCTCCACTTT
>-|TRBV5-5|TRBJ2-7|few
CASSLDLFGNYEQYF
TGTGCCAGCAGCTTGGATCTTTTTGGCAACTACGAGCAGTACTTC
>TRBD2|TRBV2|TRBJ2-5|-
CASTRRLAGEGRETQYF
TGTGCCAGCACCAGGCGACTAGCGGGAGAGGGGCGGGAGACCCAGTACTTC
>TRBD2|TRBV11-3|TRBJ2-1|-
CATAGFDNEQFF
TGTGCCACAGCGGGATTTGACAATGAGCAGTTCTTC
>-|TRBV11-3|TRBJ2-6|-
CASTPGHFSGANVLTF
TGTGCCAGCACCCCGGGACACTTCTCTGGGGCCAACGTCCTGACTTTC
>-|TRBV9|TRBJ1-3|-
CASSPTGNTIYF
TGTGCCAGCAGCCCCACTGGAAACACCATATATTTT
>-|TRBV10-1|TRBJ2-3|medium-sized
CASSESGGRSTDTQYF
TGCGCCAGCAGTGAGTCCGGGGGGCGAAGCACAGATACGCAGTATTTT
>TRBD2|TRBV19|TRBJ2-7|-
CASSIEGGGPRNEQYF
TGTGCCAGTAGTATAGAGGGGGGAGGGCCCCGGAACGAGCAGTACTTC
>-|TRBV7-8|TRBJ2-1|-
CASSLKGVPEYNEQFF
TGTGCCAGCAGCTTAAAAGGCGTACCGGAGTACAATGAGCAGTTCTTC
>-|TRBV9|TRBJ2-7|-
CASSPGGGDEQYF
TGTGCCAGCAGCCCCGGCGGGGGCGACGAGCAGTACTTC
>TRBD2|TRBV4-1|TRBJ2-5|-
CASSQGRLAGEETQYF
TGCGCCAGCAGCCAAGGTCGACTAGCAGGCGAAGAGACCCAGTACTTC
>TRBD1|TRBV5-4|TRBJ1-4|once
CASSWEGGLEKLFF
TGTGCCAGCAGCTGGGAAGGGGGCTTAGAAAAACTGTTTTTT
>-|TRBV4-1|TRBJ2-7|few
CASSQGWGRSYEQYF
TGCGCCAGCAGCCAAGGGTGGGGGCGCTCCTACGAGCAGTACTTC
>-|TRBV30|TRBJ1-4|once
CAWTSGGTTNEKLFF
TGTGCCTGGACCTCGGGGGGGACAACTAATGAAAAACTGTTTTTT
>TRBD1|TRBV6-6|TRBJ1-5|medium-sized
CASNDDRANGPQHF
TGTGCCAGCAATGATGACAGGGCCAATGGGCCCCAGCATTTT
>-|TRBV4-1|TRBJ2-7|-
CASSQDFLAEQYF
TGCGCCAGCAGCCAAGATTTTTTAGCCGAGCAGTACTTC
>TRBD2|TRBV9|TRBJ2-5|-
CASSEPLAGGRETQYF
TGTGCCAGCAGCGAACCACTAGCGGGAGGCAGGGAGACCCAGTACTTC
>-|TRBV25-1|TRBJ2-2|-
CASLQGGVAGELFF
TGTGCCAGCCTTCAAGGGGGAGTTGCCGGGGAGCTGTTTTTT
>-|TRBV4-2|TRBJ2-1|few
CASSQEFQGGSYNEQFF
TGTGCCAGCAGCCAAGAATTTCAAGGGGGCTCCTACAATGAGCAGTTCTTC
>-|TRBV19|TRBJ2-7|few
CASSMSRSSYEQYF
TGTGCCAGTAGTATGAGCCGGAGCTCCTACGAGCAGTACTTC
>TRBD1|TRBV10-3|TRBJ2-1|-
CAILSRGQGNEQFF
TGTGCCATCTTATCCAGGGGACAGGGCAATGAGCAGTTCTTC
>TRBD2|TRBV4-3|TRBJ2-1|-
CASSPRGRGGPYNEQFF
TGCGCCAGCAGCCCACGAGGGCGGGGGGGGCCTTACAATGAGCAGTTCTTC
>-|TRBV5-4|TRBJ2-7|-
CASREQGFGEQYF
TGTGCCAGCAGGGAACAGGGATTTGGCGAGCAGTACTTC
>TRBD2|TRBV27|TRBJ2-4|-
CASSETSGAAYEAKNIQYF
TGTGCCAGCAGTGAGACTAGCGGGGCCGCTTACGAAGCCAAAAACATTCAGTACTTC
>TRBD1|TRBV6-6|TRBJ2-7|few
CASTTGLYEQYF
TGTGCCAGCACGACAGGGCTTTACGAGCAGTACTTC
>-|TRBV7-2|TRBJ2-6|few
CASTLLSPEDRF
TGTGCCAGCACCCTCTTGAGTCCGGAGGACCGTTTC
>TRBD2|TRBV7-8|TRBJ2-3|once
CASSLELAGEPPSTDTQYF
TGTGCCAGCAGCTTAGAACTAGCGGGAGAGCCCCCTAGCACAGATACGCAGTATTTT
>TRBD2|TRBV10-1|TRBJ2-3|medium-sized
CATSEREVWDTQYF
TGCGCCACCTCCGAGCGGGAGGTTTGGGATACGCAGTATTTT
>TRBD2|TRBV5-1|TRBJ2-7|-
CASSPGTSGMFYEQYF
TGCGCCAGCAGCCCCGGGACTAGCGGGATGTTTTACGAGCAGTACTTC
>TRBD2|TRBV9|TRBJ2-3|few
CASSSRTSGTGDTQYF
TGTGCCAGCAGCTCCCGGACTAGCGGGACGGGAGATACGCAGTATTTT
>-|TRBV2|TRBJ1-1|-
CASNFRALNTEAFF
TGTGCCAGCAACTTCAGAGCGCTGAACACTGAAGCTTTCTTT
>-|TRBV11-2|TRBJ2-1|-
CASSQINEQFF
TGTGCCAGCAGCCAGATCAATGAGCAGTTCTTC
>-|TRBV4-1|TRBJ2-3|few
CASSQERVDTQYF
TGCGCCAGCAGCCAAGAAAGAGTAGATACGCAGTATTTT
>TRBD2|TRBV13|TRBJ2-3|-
CASSLRTSGRPDTQYF
TGTGCCAGCAGCTTAAGGACTAGCGGGAGGCCGGATACGCAGTATTTT
>TRBD1|TRBV27|TRBJ2-4|-
CASSFTGDDPNIQYF
TGTGCCAGCAGTTTTACAGGGGATGACCCAAACATTCAGTACTTC
>TRBD2|TRBV7-2|TRBJ2-5|-
CASSPGRREVETQYF
TGTGCCAGCAGCCCAGGCCGGCGGGAGGTCGAGACCCAGTACTTC
>TRBD2|TRBV30|TRBJ2-2|few
CAWRLGGGDAGELFF
TGTGCCTGGAGGCTAGGTGGGGGGGATGCCGGGGAGCTGTTTTTT
>TRBD1|TRBV7-8|TRBJ2-7|-
CASSPGDRGSYEQYF
TGTGCCAGCAGCCCGGGGGACAGGGGATCCTACGAGCAGTACTTC
>TRBD1|TRBV29-1|TRBJ1-2|-
CSVEDRPYGYTF
TGCAGCGTTGAGGACAGGCCTTATGGCTACACCTTC
>TRBD1|TRBV9|TRBJ2-5|-
CASSSRQGEETQYF
TGTGCCAGCAGCAGCCGACAGGGGGAGGAGACCCAGTACTTC
>-|TRBV5-4|TRBJ2-1|-
CASSLSYEQFF
TGTGCCAGCAGCTTGTCGTATGAGCAGTTCTTC
>-|TRBV7-9|TRBJ2-7|-
CASANPLIPEQYF
TGTGCCAGCGCTAATCCGCTTATCCCCGAGCAGTACTTC
>-|TRBV19|TRBJ1-1|once
CASRATVNTEAFF
TGTGCCAGTAGGGCGACAGTGAACACTGAAGCTTTCTTT